The rows below give T cell receptor beta chains drawn from one sample of a study of CD8+ T cells in alopecia areata. TCRdb's table, derived via immunoSEQ multiplex PCR, lists solely in-frame clones and lacks some. Of about 270,000 clones in the sample, roughly 63% were seen once. The material sequenced was CD4+ T cells sorted from blood, taken around week 54, from a patient treated with tofacitinib. The receptor source for this set is a human donor with alopecia areata. Both conserved end residues are part of each CDR3. Fields, in order: J gene, V gene, clone size, D gene, CDR3 DNA, CDR3 protein. The D gene is left open where the match is weak. Clone sizes are given selectively: once, few, many, or a class where the clone is expanded.

TRBJ2-7,TRBV18,NA,TRBD2,TGTGCCAGCTCACCACCAGGAGGGAGGGTCCACGAGCAGTACTTC,CASSPPGGRVHEQYF
TRBJ1-1,TRBV29-1,NA,NA,TGCAGCGGTGCGGCAGGGTGGGGGATGAGCTCTGAAGCTTTCTTT,CSGAAGWGMSSEAFF
TRBJ2-5,TRBV10-3,few,NA,TGTGCCATCAATGGTCCCCCGGGCAGTCAAGAGACCCAGTACTTC,CAINGPPGSQETQYF
TRBJ1-2,TRBV30,NA,TRBD1,TGTGCCTGGAGTAGACAGGGAATCTATGGCTACACCTTC,CAWSRQGIYGYTF
TRBJ2-6,TRBV6-5,once,NA,TGTGCCGCCTCCTTGGGGGCCAACGTCCTGACTTTC,CAASLGANVLTF
TRBJ2-3,TRBV7-2,NA,NA,TGTGCCAGCAGCTTAGCGGGGGCCTTCACAGATACGCAGTATTTT,CASSLAGAFTDTQYF
TRBJ2-1,TRBV9,NA,NA,TGTGCCAGCAGCGCGATTGGCCGCGGGCACAATGAGCAGTTCTTC,CASSAIGRGHNEQFF
TRBJ1-2,TRBV30,NA,NA,TGTGCCTGCCCTATGACAGGCGGTCTCAGCTACACCTTC,CACPMTGGLSYTF
TRBJ1-6,TRBV30,NA,TRBD1,TGTGCCTGGAGTGCAAAAGGCCTAGGGACAGGAGATCCAAACACACCCCTCCACTTT,CAWSAKGLGTGDPNTPLHF
TRBJ1-2,TRBV30,NA,NA,TGTGCCTGGACGAGGGCTAACTATGGCTACACCTTC,CAWTRANYGYTF
TRBJ1-5,TRBV30,NA,NA,TGTGCCTGGAGTGTACGGGGGGGACTTAGCAATCAGCCCCAGCATTTT,CAWSVRGGLSNQPQHF
TRBJ2-6,TRBV25-1,NA,NA,TGTGCCAGCAGTCCCGCCGGCTCTGGGGCCAACGTCCTGACTTTC,CASSPAGSGANVLTF
TRBJ1-2,TRBV6-7,NA,TRBD1,TGTGCCAGATCGGGACAGGGGCCAACTTTTTGTGGCTACACCTTC,CARSGQGPTFCGYTF
TRBJ2-5,TRBV5-1,NA,TRBD2,TGCGCCAGCAGCGAGGGACTAGCGGGAGAGACCCAGTACTTC,CASSEGLAGETQYF
TRBJ2-7,TRBV29-1,NA,TRBD1,TGCAGCGTTTCGGGACAGCATCTCTACGAGCAGTACTTC,CSVSGQHLYEQYF
TRBJ1-6,TRBV18,NA,NA,TGTGCCAGCTCACCAATCAGGGGAGGTTCACCCCTCCACTTT,CASSPIRGGSPLHF
TRBJ2-1,TRBV6-4,NA,TRBD2,TGTGCCAGCAGTGTCGCGGGGGGGCCGTACAATGAGCAGTTCTTC,CASSVAGGPYNEQFF
TRBJ2-2,TRBV6-1,NA,TRBD1,TGTGCCAGCAGCGTAAACAGGGGAGATCACGGGGAGCTGTTTTTT,CASSVNRGDHGELFF
TRBJ2-7,TRBV29-1,few,NA,TGCAGCGTTGGGGTTACAGACTACGAGCAGTACTTC,CSVGVTDYEQYF
TRBJ2-2,TRBV4-1,NA,NA,TGCGCCAGCAGTCAGCTGTACACCGGGGAGCTGTTTTTT,CASSQLYTGELFF
TRBJ2-2,TRBV5-6,once,NA,TGTGCCAGCAGCTTGGCCAGGCGCTATGTCACCGGGGAGCTGTTTTTT,CASSLARRYVTGELFF
TRBJ1-2,TRBV5-6,NA,TRBD1,TGTGCCAGCAGCTCGGGACAGGGCCTCTATGGCTACACCTTC,CASSSGQGLYGYTF
TRBJ2-1,TRBV5-1,few,TRBD2,TGCGCCAGCAAAACCAGCGGGGGGGCCTACAATGAGCAGTTCTTC,CASKTSGGAYNEQFF
TRBJ2-2,TRBV4-2,NA,NA,TGTGCCAGCAGCCCGACCCGGGGCAGGAACATAAACACCGGGGAGCTGTTTTTT,CASSPTRGRNINTGELFF
TRBJ2-5,TRBV25-1,NA,NA,TGTGCCAGCAGTGAATCGGGCAGGGTAAAAGAGACCCAGTACTTC,CASSESGRVKETQYF
TRBJ2-5,TRBV10-3,NA,TRBD1,TGTGCCATCAGTGAGGGCGGCAGGGGGCAAGAGACCCAGTACTTC,CAISEGGRGQETQYF
TRBJ2-1,TRBV29-1,NA,NA,TGCAGCGTTGTGTCTTACAATGAGCAGTTCTTC,CSVVSYNEQFF
TRBJ1-1,TRBV2,NA,NA,TGTGCCAGCAACTCCAGGGTAGAAGCTTTCTTT,CASNSRVEAFF
TRBJ1-5,TRBV4-1,NA,NA,TGCGCCAGCAGCCAAGTGAATAATTTCGGCAATCAGCCCCAGCATTTT,CASSQVNNFGNQPQHF
TRBJ2-5,TRBV6-5,few,NA,TGTGCCAGCAGCCGGGACCCCCAAGAGACCCAGTACTTC,CASSRDPQETQYF
TRBJ1-4,TRBV5-1,NA,TRBD1,TGCGCCAGCAGCCGGGGACAGGGGAATGAAAAACTGTTTTTT,CASSRGQGNEKLFF
TRBJ2-5,TRBV27,NA,TRBD2,TGTGCCAGCAGTCCGGGACTAGCGGGGGGCCAAGAGACCCAGTACTTC,CASSPGLAGGQETQYF
TRBJ1-1,TRBV29-1,NA,NA,TGCAGCGTTTCTACAGGGTCATACACTGAAGCTTTCTTT,CSVSTGSYTEAFF
TRBJ1-2,TRBV30,NA,NA,TGTGCCTGCCAAAAACACTATGGCTACACCTTC,CACQKHYGYTF
TRBJ2-1,TRBV7-7,NA,TRBD2,TGTGCTAGCAGCTTAGGGCTAGCGGGGTTCAATGAGCAGTTCTTC,CASSLGLAGFNEQFF
TRBJ2-5,TRBV7-2,NA,TRBD1,TGTGCCAGCAGCCCAGGGACAGGGCGAACCCAGTACTTC,CASSPGTGRTQYF
TRBJ1-6,TRBV30,NA,TRBD1,TGTGCCTGGTGCCGGGACAGGGGCCCGCTTAATTCACCCCTCCACTTT,CAWCRDRGPLNSPLHF
TRBJ2-5,TRBV7-9,NA,NA,TGTGCCAGCACGATAGTGCGAGAAGAAGAGACCCAGTACTTC,CASTIVREEETQYF
TRBJ1-6,TRBV6-5,once,TRBD1,TGTGCCAGCAGTTACTCCCGGGACAGGGGGCACTCACCCCTCCACTTT,CASSYSRDRGHSPLHF
TRBJ1-6,TRBV4-1,NA,NA,TGCGCCAGCAGCCAAGATATCGGAAGGGTCCAACGGAATTCACCCCTCCACTTT,CASSQDIGRVQRNSPLHF
TRBJ2-1,TRBV7-2,NA,NA,TGTGCCAGCAGCCCGCATGAGGTCGGGACAATGAGCTCCTACAATGAGCAGTTCTTC,CASSPHEVGTMSSYNEQFF
TRBJ1-6,TRBV7-6,NA,TRBD1,TGTGCCAGCAGCCAGTTGGGGGGACAGAGCTCCTATAATTCACCCCTCCACTTT,CASSQLGGQSSYNSPLHF